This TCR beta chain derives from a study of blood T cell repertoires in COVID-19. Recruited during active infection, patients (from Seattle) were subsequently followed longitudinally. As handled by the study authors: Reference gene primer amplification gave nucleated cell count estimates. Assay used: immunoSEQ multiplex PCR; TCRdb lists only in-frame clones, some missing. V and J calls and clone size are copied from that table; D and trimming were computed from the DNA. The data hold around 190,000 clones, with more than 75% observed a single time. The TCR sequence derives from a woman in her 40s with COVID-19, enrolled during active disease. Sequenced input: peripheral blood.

CDR3 coding DNA: TGCGCCAGCAGCTTCTCAAAGGGGGCAGATACGCAGTATTTT. Translated: CASSFSKGADTQYF. The V and J genes are TRBV5-1 and TRBJ2-3, with D perhaps matching TRBD1 (6 bases). CDR3 length: 14 residues. Trimming removed 2 bases at V and 4 bases at J, with 11 bases between. Germline V lookup: CDR1 SGHRS, CDR2 YFSETQ.